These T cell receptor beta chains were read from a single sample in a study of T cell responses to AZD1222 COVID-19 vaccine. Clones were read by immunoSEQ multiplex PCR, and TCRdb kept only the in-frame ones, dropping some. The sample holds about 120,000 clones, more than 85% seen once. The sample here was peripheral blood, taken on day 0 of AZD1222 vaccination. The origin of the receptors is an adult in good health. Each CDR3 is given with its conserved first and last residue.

CASSTGQGREYF	TRBV2	TRBJ2-7
CASSPTGMNTEAFF	TRBV25-1	TRBJ1-1
CSASASGGPTDEQYF	TRBV20-1	TRBJ2-7
CASSSTQGRNTEAFF	TRBV7-8	TRBJ1-1
CASSGGTVNYGYTF	TRBV28	TRBJ1-2
CASSLGTDANTEAFF	TRBV7-6	TRBJ1-1
CASSPSTGTKNSPLHF	TRBV5-6	TRBJ1-6
CASSPDHAGELFF	TRBV5-4	TRBJ2-2
CASSLATPGTGVQPQHF	TRBV7-9	TRBJ1-5
CASSPRTLGELFF	TRBV11-3	TRBJ2-2
CASSSFRTGEVWFF	TRBV7-8	TRBJ2-7
CSVGEETQYF	TRBV29-1	TRBJ2-5
CASSLDLREGNQPQHF	TRBV11-2	TRBJ1-5
CASRIWEWTGKTYGYTF	TRBV19	TRBJ1-2
CASRHHNEQFF	TRBV6-6	TRBJ2-1
CASGSSYNEQFF	TRBV27	TRBJ2-1
CASSLFGGAGEETQYF	TRBV11-3	TRBJ2-5
CASSPTGRLAGFGEQYF	TRBV18	TRBJ2-7
CASSLSSSYNEQFF	TRBV7-3	TRBJ2-1
CASSLQGWTEAFF	TRBV7-2	TRBJ1-1
CASSFRGSQETQYF	TRBV7-9	TRBJ2-5
CASSVRGTPQETQYF	TRBV9	TRBJ2-5
CASSPQGFGNQPQHF	TRBV2	TRBJ1-5
CASSLDDEKLFF	TRBV7-9	TRBJ1-4
CASSNDRASNQPQHF	TRBV6-5	TRBJ1-5
CASRADMNTEAFF	TRBV19	TRBJ1-1
CASSQDGWSGGPSETQYF	TRBV4-3	TRBJ2-5
CAISPHENTEAFF	TRBV10-3	TRBJ1-1
CASSLVGTDHEQYF	TRBV5-1	TRBJ2-7
CASSRSGGHEQFF	TRBV6-5	TRBJ2-1
CASSLLWTPYEQYF	TRBV11-2	TRBJ2-7
CAWTTSGVGEQYF	TRBV30	TRBJ2-7
CATSSNRAASYEQYF	TRBV15	TRBJ2-7
CASSLDRRGAYEQYF	TRBV7-9	TRBJ2-7
CASSQDGLWGYTF	TRBV3-1/TRBV3-2	TRBJ1-2
CASSGPGLGETQYF	TRBV5-5	TRBJ2-5
CASSVVASPTDTQYF	TRBV9	TRBJ2-3
CASSWASHNEQFF	TRBV5-4	TRBJ2-1
CASSLGPGGNQPQHF	TRBV27	TRBJ1-5
CASSPRTEYNEQFF	TRBV13	TRBJ2-1
CASSKYRDRANQPQHF	TRBV27	TRBJ1-5
CASSLPQSTDTQYF	TRBV7-9	TRBJ2-3
CASSAIVPATAYGYTF	TRBV7-8	TRBJ1-2
CATGGDRDTQYF	TRBV24-1	TRBJ2-3
CASSPTSGVPGELFF	TRBV7-9	TRBJ2-2
CASSQGPQGPRLEAFF	TRBV3-1/TRBV3-2	TRBJ1-1
CASSLAGQSYGYTF	TRBV5-6	TRBJ1-2
CASSLGAADYGYTF	TRBV5-1	TRBJ1-2
CASSKYGSSYEQYF	TRBV10-1	TRBJ2-7
CASRNRDAGGYTF	TRBV12-3/TRBV12-4	TRBJ1-2
CASSQEGPVGAGSYNSPLHF	TRBV3-1/TRBV3-2	TRBJ1-6
CAISEWAGTNYGYTF	TRBV10-3	TRBJ1-2
CASSLPQGGYTGELFF	TRBV7-9	TRBJ2-2